This TCR beta chain was observed in a study of Tregs in tolerant kidney transplant recipients. The CDR3 sequence is 15 residues long. Germline-derived CDR1 and CDR2 are MNHNY and SVGAGI (reference sequence). Trimming took off 2 bases at V and 1 base at J, with 11 bases between the two ends. This table comes from immunoSEQ multiplex PCR, and its TCRdb copy is limited to in-frame clones, with some not included. The top ten clones hold about 0.5% of a sample with roughly 80,000 clones, roughly 98% of them seen once. The source was CD4+ T cells from blood, collected before the transplant. This TCR was recovered from a human donor who received a combined kidney and bone marrow transplant. The V and J genes are TRBV6-6 and TRBJ1-2, with D maybe TRBD1 (5 bases). The CDR3 loop reads CASSYRGSGNYGYTF. DNA of the CDR3: TGTGCCAGCAGTTACCGGGGGTCGGGTAACTATGGCTACACCTTC.